These T cell receptor beta chains were read from a single sample in a study of T-cell memory formation after mild COVID-19. TCRdb recomputed calls from the 5' RACE reads with MiXCR, one row per CDR3 protein. The data contain more than 400,000 distinct CDR3 sequences, 18% of them singletons. Sequencing was done on a sample of PBMCs or a T cell subset sorted from them (not recorded which). The receptor set was obtained from an adult woman who had mild COVID-19 (a few samples of this study predate the infection). Cell type and time point are not known. The CDR3 runs from the conserved cysteine through the conserved F or W. The D gene is left open where the match is weak. Expanded clones are given a class, and other clones once, few, many or no size at all.

>TRBV19|TRBD2|TRBJ2-1|once
TGTGCCAGCTCCCCGACGCTAGCGGACTACTACAATGAGCAGTTCTTC
CASSPTLADYYNEQFF
>TRBV27|NA|TRBJ1-2|few
TGTGCCAGCAGCTCGCGTCCTCAGACAGGCATCTATGGCTACACCTTC
CASSSRPQTGIYGYTF
>TRBV7-2|NA|TRBJ2-7|many
TGTGCCAGCAGCTTCGGGCCCTACGAGCAGTACTTC
CASSFGPYEQYF
>TRBV4-3|NA|TRBJ1-5|NA
TGCGCCAGCAGCCCGGGGCCCAGGGAGGGTCAGCCCCAGCATTTT
CASSPGPREGQPQHF
>TRBV24-1|NA|TRBJ2-1|NA
TGTGCCACCAGTGATCACCGGGGCAGGGAGCCCTCAACGGTAACATACAATGAGCAGTTCTTC
CATSDHRGREPSTVTYNEQFF
>TRBV12-3/TRBV12-4|TRBD1|TRBJ1-5|NA
TGTGCCAGCAGCTTGGACAGGCTGGGTCAGCCCCAGCATTTT
CASSLDRLGQPQHF
>TRBV25-1|NA|TRBJ1-1|NA
TGTGCCAGCAGAATCGGAACAGCGAACACTGAAGCTTTCTTT
CASRIGTANTEAFF
>TRBV24-1|TRBD2|TRBJ2-5|NA
TGTGCCACCAGTGATTTCAAGGCTGAGGAGGCGGGAGGGCCCATTTTTATAGAGACCCAGTACTTC
CATSDFKAEEAGGPIFIETQYF
>TRBV7-8|NA|TRBJ1-2|few
TGTGCCAGCAGCTTATATCACCGCGGGGGATCTGGCTACACCTTC
CASSLYHRGGSGYTF
>TRBV2|NA|TRBJ2-7|NA
TGTGCCACCAGAAGGGCAGAGGCTCACGAGCAGTACTTC
CATRRAEAHEQYF
>TRBV5-1|TRBD2|TRBJ2-5|NA
TGCGCCAGCAGCTTGGAGTTCCCGGGAGGGGAGACCCAGTACTTC
CASSLEFPGGETQYF
>TRBV29-1|TRBD2|TRBJ2-5|NA
TGCAGCGTTGTGAAGGGAGGGGAGACCCAGTACTTC
CSVVKGGETQYF
>TRBV6-5|TRBD1|TRBJ1-2|few
TGTGCCAGCAGTTATGGCAGGGGGTGGGAAGGCTACACCTTC
CASSYGRGWEGYTF
>TRBV6-5|NA|TRBJ2-3|NA
TGTGCCAGCAGTTACTCGATCTCGGGGGTATCGACAGATACGCAGTATTTT
CASSYSISGVSTDTQYF
>TRBV24-1|NA|TRBJ2-3|NA
TGTGCCACCAGTAGTCACACAGATACGCAGTATTTT
CATSSHTDTQYF
>TRBV7-9|NA|TRBJ1-2|few
TGTGCCAGCCGAAGAGCAAGGGGGGAAATGGAGGGCTACACCTTC
CASRRARGEMEGYTF
>TRBV6-5|TRBD1|TRBJ2-1|few
TGTGCCAGCAGCCCCCCGGGGACAGGGGGCTACAATGAGCAGTTCTTC
CASSPPGTGGYNEQFF
>TRBV5-6|TRBD2|TRBJ2-1|many
TGTGCCAGCAGCCGCGGACTAGCGGGAGTATCTAATGAGCAGTTCTTC
CASSRGLAGVSNEQFF
>TRBV7-9|NA|TRBJ1-2|NA
TGTGCCAGCAGCTTAGAGGTGGAGGCGCCCGGCTACACCTTC
CASSLEVEAPGYTF
>TRBV24-1|NA|TRBJ1-4|few
TGTGCCACCAGTGAGGCAGGGTCTAATGAAAAACTGTTTTTT
CATSEAGSNEKLFF
>TRBV24-1|NA|TRBJ2-2|NA
TGTGCCACCCGCGGATTCGGAGGCACCGGGGAGCTGTTTTTT
CATRGFGGTGELFF
>TRBV5-1|NA|TRBJ1-1|few
TGTGCCAGCAGCTTTGGAGGGGCGGGGAACACTGAAGCTTTCTTT
CASSFGGAGNTEAFF
>TRBV11-2|TRBD1|TRBJ2-3|few
TGTGCCAGCTGTTTAGACAGGGTAACAGATACGCAGTATTTT
CASCLDRVTDTQYF
>TRBV15|TRBD1|TRBJ2-5|NA
TGTGCCACCAGCAAACGGACAGGGAGATGGGAGACCCAGTACTTC
CATSKRTGRWETQYF
>TRBV20-1|NA|TRBJ1-6|few
TGCAGTTTCGAGAGAATCGATTCACCCCTCCACTTT
CSFERIDSPLHF
>TRBV29-1|NA|TRBJ2-7|many
TGCAGCGTCGTGGACTACGAAAGCTCCTACGAGCAGTACTTC
CSVVDYESSYEQYF